The next 18 T cell receptor beta chains were all read from a single sample in a study of T cells in Graves' hyperthyroidism and ophthalmopathy. It was RNA transcripts that yielded the amplified TCR beta CDR3 regions. First-round RT-PCR with HTBI primers amplified the TCR CDR3 region. TCRdb ran MiXCR on the multiplex PCR reads and lists one entry per CDR3 protein. The sample has roughly 290,000 distinct CDR3 sequences; roughly 13% are singletons. Sample: blood. The receptor set was obtained from a middle-aged woman with Graves' hyperthyroidism.

Only a few counts were recorded for this clonotype. This chain joins TRBV5-1 and TRBJ2-2; 11 bases match TRBD1. Trimming removed 0 bases from V and 6 bases from J; junction bases left unmatched: 4. The CDR3 has 16 amino acids. The V gene's germline CDR1 is SGHRS and CDR2 YFSETQ. The CDR3, as DNA: TGCGCCAGCAGCTTGGCACCGGGACAGGGGGCCGGGGAGCTGTTTTTT. Translation gives CASSLAPGQGAGELFF. Together with reference TRBV5-1 and TRBJ2-2, the CDR3 gives the full variable domain: KAGVTQTPRYLIKTRGQQVTLSCSPISGHRSVSWYQQTPGQGLQFLFEYFSETQRNKGNFPGRFSGRQFSNSRSEMNVSTLELGDSALYLCASSLAPGQGAGELFFGEGSRLTVL.

The V and J genes are TRBV12-3 or TRBV12-4 and TRBJ1-1; the D is unclear. Between the trimmed V and J ends, which lost 7 bases and 0 bases, there was a span of 15 bases. CDR3 length equals 15 residues. The CDR3 DNA is TGTGCCAGCAACTCCCCAACAGTTTTGAACACTGAAGCTTTCTTT. This translates into CASNSPTVLNTEAFF.

This clonotype was seen ten or more times. The V gene is TRBV5-8, the J gene TRBJ2-7; TRBD1 aligns across 8 bases. Unmatched junction bases numbered 7, after V lost 9 bases and J lost 2 bases. The CDR3 has 13 amino acids. Germline CDR1 SGHTS, CDR2 YDEGEE. CDR3 sequence: CATVNRGTYEQYF. DNA of the CDR3: TGTGCCACCGTGAACAGGGGGACCTACGAGCAGTACTTC.

This clonotype was recorded a few times. The chain has TRBV29-1 and TRBJ2-6; D remains unclear. The CDR3 runs 13 residues. Germline CDR1 is SQVTM and CDR2 is ANQGSEA. V gave up 2 bases and J gave up 2 bases, with 4 bases separating them. CDR3 sequence (DNA): TGCAGCGTTGAACAAGCTGGGGCCAACGTCCTGACTTTC. It specifies CSVEQAGANVLTF.

This clonotype was detected ten times or more. The rearrangement uses TRBV28 and TRBJ1-5; weak D call: TRBD1 (6 bases). The ends were cut back, 5 bases at V and 1 base at J, with 15 bases in the middle. CDR1 and CDR2 from the germline V gene are MDHEN and SYDVKM. This CDR3 region has 16 residues. CDR3 sequence (DNA): TGTGCCAGCAGTCCGATAACAGGGTGGAGCAATCAGCCCCAGCATTTT. Translated, it gives CASSPITGWSNQPQHF.

This clonotype occurred many times. The rearrangement links TRBV5-4 to TRBJ1-1, with D unresolved. The germline V and J ends were trimmed by 0 bases and 1 base, with 7 bases remaining between them. This CDR3 has 14 residues. The germline V gene has CDR1 SGHNT and CDR2 YYREEE (reference sequence). CDR3 coding DNA: TGTGCCAGCAGCTTGGCCAGAACGAACACTGAAGCTTTCTTT. Translation: CASSLARTNTEAFF.

This clonotype has at least ten counts. The chain is built from TRBV12-3 or TRBV12-4 and TRBJ2-1, with D possibly matching TRBD2 (6 bases). The CDR3 spans 12 residues. Trimming left V 7 bases short and J 13 bases short, with 17 bases between. CDR3 protein: CASTEYPGSQFF. CDR3 DNA: TGTGCCAGCACCGAATACCCCGGGAGCCAGTTCTTC.

This clonotype occurred many times. V is TRBV18 and J is TRBJ1-1; D unclear. The CDR3 spans 13 residues. V was trimmed by 2 bases and J by 3 bases, leaving 7 bases between them. Germline-derived CDR1 and CDR2 are KGHSH and LQKENI. The CDR3: CASSPAGDTEAFF. Written as DNA, the CDR3 is TGTGCCAGCTCACCAGCCGGGGACACTGAAGCTTTCTTT.

This clonotype was recorded many times. V gene TRBV6-1 combines with J gene TRBJ1-4; no clear D. Deletions cut 6 bases from V and 8 bases from J, with 16 bases between. This CDR3 contains 14 residues. Germline V lookup: CDR1 MNHNS, CDR2 SASEGT. The CDR3 region has the DNA TGTGCCAGCAGGACGGTCGTAAAGGCCGAAAAACTGTTTTTT. Translation: CASRTVVKAEKLFF.

A note on this clonotype: Possible read error: a much larger clone is one base away. This rearrangement joins TRBV6-9 to TRBJ2-1, with 8 bases lining up with TRBD2. V lost 7 bases and J lost 10; bases outside the gene matches: 12. Germline CDR1 is MNHGY and CDR2 is SVAAGI. The CDR3 runs to 14 residues. The CDR3 reads CASTSGGARSEQFF. Written as DNA, the CDR3 is TGTGCCAGCACTTCGGGAGGGGCCCGGTCCGAGCAGTTCTTC.

This clonotype was observed many times. The chain joins TRBV20-1 to TRBJ1-1; possible D gene TRBD1, 5 bases. V dropped 7 bases and J dropped 6 bases, with 15 bases sitting between them. There are 12 residues in the CDR3. Germline CDR1 and CDR2: DFQATT and SNEGSKA (reference sequence). The CDR3 sequence is CSVPGLGAEAFF. CDR3 nucleotides: TGCAGTGTCCCAGGGTTGGGGGCTGAAGCTTTCTTT.

This clonotype was counted at least ten times. The chain uses TRBV2 and TRBJ2-3, with D maybe TRBD2 (6 bases). Germline values: CDR1 SNHLY, CDR2 FYNNEI. V dropped 5 bases and J dropped 6 bases, with 12 bases sitting between them. The CDR3 covers 13 residues. CDR3 in DNA: TGTGCCAGCAGTCGCGGGGCGGGGGATACGCAGTATTTT. Amino acid sequence: CASSRGAGDTQYF.

This clonotype was detected ten times or more. The chain carries TRBV28 and TRBJ1-2, with TRBD1 matching over 7 bases. V trimming: 3 bases; J trimming: 4 bases; junction bases outside the gene matches: 5. The CDR3 totals 14 residues. Germline-derived CDR1 and CDR2 are MDHEN and SYDVKM. CDR3 coding DNA: TGTGCCAGCAGTTTCGGACAGGCGATCTATGGCTACACCTTC. This sequence encodes CASSFGQAIYGYTF.

The sample holds many counts of this clonotype. J is TRBJ2-7 and V is TRBV6-5; D perhaps matches TRBD1 (5 bases). Trimming took off 0 bases at V and 5 bases at J, with 11 bases between the two ends. This CDR3 has 14 amino acids. Germline V CDR1 and CDR2: MNHEY, SVGAGI. The CDR3 region has the DNA TGTGCCAGCAGTTACTCGGACACACTGGACGAGCAGTACTTC. It translates to CASSYSDTLDEQYF.

This clonotype appeared many times. This rearrangement joins TRBV27 to TRBJ2-7; D not resolved. The CDR3 has 11 amino acids. The V and J ends lost 8 bases and 3 bases respectively, with 8 bases between them. Germline V gives CDR1 MNHEY, CDR2 SMNVEV (reference sequence). CDR3 in DNA: TGTGCCAGCGGATCAGGCTACGAGCAGTACTTC. Protein product: CASGSGYEQYF.

Comment on this clonotype: A junction boundary mismatches the germline segment, possibly from a read error. The gene calls are TRBV19 and TRBJ2-1; TRBD2 matches 8 bases. Germline V gene data show CDR1 as LNHDA and CDR2 as SQIVND (reference sequence). This CDR3 has 18 residues. The CDR3 nucleotides read TGTGCCAGTAGTATATGGGCGGGAGGCCCCAGCTCCTACGATGAGCAGTTCTTC. The encoded protein is CASSIWAGGPSSYDEQFF.

The chain is built from TRBV6-2 or TRBV6-3 and TRBJ1-6; tentatively, D is TRBD1 (5 bases). Germline lookup yields CDR1 MNHEY and CDR2 SVGEGT. CDR3 length: 13 residues. The CDR3 DNA reads TGTGCAACCTCCGGGACCCGCGATTCACCCCTCCACTTT. It yields the protein CATSGTRDSPLHF.

The CDR3 DNA follows: TGTGCCAGCAGTTCCCAGACGGGACAGAACTATGGCTACACCTTC. The encoded protein is CASSSQTGQNYGYTF. The genes are TRBV28 and TRBJ1-2; TRBD1 agrees at 7 bases. Germline lookup yields CDR1 MDHEN and CDR2 SYDVKM. The V gene end was trimmed by 4 bases and the J gene end by 2 bases; junction bases not matched to a gene: 7. The length of the CDR3 is 15 residues.